A selection of T cell receptor beta chains follows, all from one sample in a study of beta chain features in type 1 diabetes. This table comes from immunoSEQ multiplex PCR, and its TCRdb copy is limited to in-frame clones, with some not included. The table includes about 620,000 clones, 15% detected once. The material sequenced was naive CD4+ T cells from blood. Source of these receptors: a man between 18 and 35 years old in good health. Both conserved end residues are part of each CDR3. D genes are given only for firm matches. Rows give clone size only sometimes, using once, few, many, or a class for an expanded clone.

TRBV30,17,TRBJ1-2,-,TRBD1,TGTGCCTGGAGTGAACTATACGACAGGGTGGGACTCTATGGCTACACCTTC,CAWSELYDRVGLYGYTF
TRBV6-1,15,TRBJ2-3,-,-,TGTGCCAGCAGTGAACCGGGACATGGCACAGATACGCAGTATTTT,CASSEPGHGTDTQYF
TRBV23-1,17,TRBJ2-3,many,TRBD2,TGCGCCAGCAGTCAATTGGGACTAGCGGGCCTCACAGATACGCAGTATTTT,CASSQLGLAGLTDTQYF
TRBV28,11,TRBJ1-6,few,-,TGTGCCAGCAGTTTTCGGCCACCCCTCCACTTT,CASSFRPPLHF
TRBV20-1,10,TRBJ2-3,few,-,TGCAGTGCTGCGAGCCTCGTGCAGTATTTT,CSAASLVQYF
TRBV7-9,14,TRBJ1-2,-,-,TGTGCCAGCAGCCTCTTTGGGGTGGGATATGGCTACACCTTC,CASSLFGVGYGYTF
TRBV7-3,14,TRBJ1-1,few,TRBD1,TGTGCCAGCAGACACAGGGGTGGGAGCACTGAAGCTTTCTTT,CASRHRGGSTEAFF
TRBV5-1,13,TRBJ1-3,-,-,TGCGCCAGCAGCCCGGAGGGCGCCCTAACCGCATATTTT,CASSPEGALTAYF
TRBV7-8,17,TRBJ1-2,few,TRBD1,TGTGCCAGCAGCTTACCCGACAGGGGGCTACGCACAGCGAGCTACACCTTC,CASSLPDRGLRTASYTF
TRBV7-2,12,TRBJ2-5,-,-,TGTGCCAGCAGCTTATTGCGAGAGACCCAGTACTTC,CASSLLRETQYF
TRBV29-1,12,TRBJ1-5,-,-,TGCAGCGTCCGCGCCGGCAATCAGCCCCAGCATTTT,CSVRAGNQPQHF
TRBV4-1,14,TRBJ1-4,-,TRBD1,TGCGCCAGCAGCCAACCGGGACAGGGGGTAAATCGGAATTTT,CASSQPGQGVNRNF
TRBV18,14,TRBJ1-1,few,TRBD1,TGTGCCAGCTTCCAGACAGGGGGGAACACTGAAGCTTTCTTT,CASFQTGGNTEAFF
TRBV28,16,TRBJ2-7,-,TRBD1,TGTGCCAGCAGTCCATCGGACAGGGGACCAACCTACGAGCAGTACTTC,CASSPSDRGPTYEQYF
TRBV5-4,16,TRBJ1-2,few,TRBD1,TGTGCCAGCAGCAGGGGGACAGGCCCACCTAACTATGGCTACACCTTC,CASSRGTGPPNYGYTF
TRBV7-2,13,TRBJ2-7,-,TRBD2,TGTGCCAGCAGCTCACTAGCGGGAGGTCTGCAGTACTTC,CASSSLAGGLQYF
TRBV7-3,17,TRBJ2-2,-,TRBD2,TGTGCCAGCAGCTTACCCCGGACTAGCGAGAACACCGGGGAGCTGTTTTTT,CASSLPRTSENTGELFF
TRBV19,14,TRBJ1-5,few,-,TGTGCCAGTAGTATAGATTGGGGGAATCAGCCCCAGCATTTT,CASSIDWGNQPQHF
TRBV7-9,15,TRBJ1-1,few,-,TGTGCCACGGACCCCCGGGGGCCGGAGAGCACTGAAGCTTTCTTT,CATDPRGPESTEAFF
TRBV5-1,14,TRBJ2-5,few,-,TGCGCCAGCAGCTTGATAGAGGGCGGGGAGACCCAGTACTTC,CASSLIEGGETQYF
TRBV11-2,15,TRBJ2-2,few,-,TGTGCCAGCAGTTCCCTGACAGGGAACACCGGGGAGCTGTTTTTT,CASSSLTGNTGELFF
TRBV19,14,TRBJ2-4,few,-,TGTGCCAGTAGTCAAAGGGTTGTCAAAAACATTCAGTACTTC,CASSQRVVKNIQYF
TRBV18,15,TRBJ1-1,-,-,TGTGCCAGCTCCCTCTCAGGGGCCTCGAACACTGAAGCTTTCTTT,CASSLSGASNTEAFF
TRBV27,18,TRBJ2-4,few,TRBD2,TGTGCCAGCAGTGGATGGGCGGGGGGTAAACTAGCCAAAAACATTCAGTACTTC,CASSGWAGGKLAKNIQYF
TRBV7-3,16,TRBJ2-7,few,TRBD1,TGTGCCAGCAGCAAAAGCCGGGACAGGGGAACCTACGAGCAGTACTTC,CASSKSRDRGTYEQYF